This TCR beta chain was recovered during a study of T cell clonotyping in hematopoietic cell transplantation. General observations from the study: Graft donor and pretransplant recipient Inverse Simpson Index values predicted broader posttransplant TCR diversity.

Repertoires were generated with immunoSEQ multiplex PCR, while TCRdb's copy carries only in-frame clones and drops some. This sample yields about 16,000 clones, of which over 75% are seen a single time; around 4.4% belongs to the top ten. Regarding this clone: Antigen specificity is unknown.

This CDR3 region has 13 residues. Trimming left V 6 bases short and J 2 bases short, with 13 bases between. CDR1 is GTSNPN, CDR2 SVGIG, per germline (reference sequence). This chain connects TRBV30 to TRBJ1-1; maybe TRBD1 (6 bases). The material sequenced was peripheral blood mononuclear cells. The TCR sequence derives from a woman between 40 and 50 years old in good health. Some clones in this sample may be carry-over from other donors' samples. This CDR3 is CACMGHTNTEAFF. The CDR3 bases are TGTGCCTGCATGGGACACACTAACACTGAAGCTTTCTTT. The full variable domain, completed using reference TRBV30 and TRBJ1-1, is SQTIHQWPATLVQPVGSPLSLECTVEGTSNPNLYWYRQAAGRGLQLLFYSVGIGQISSEVPQNLSASRPQDRQFILSSKKLLLSDSGFYLCACMGHTNTEAFFGQGTRLTVV.